This entry concerns a single T cell receptor beta chain. The antigen is unknown. Sequencing was performed with immunoSEQ multiplex PCR; in TCRdb, only in-frame clones are kept and a portion is missing. The sample lists around 100,000 clones; roughly 90% were seen once. This sample stems from a study of PD-1 blockade in classical Hodgkin lymphoma. Study conclusions and caveats: Reports described newly diagnosed patients as having lower baseline TCR diversity than healthy donors.

The CDR3 consists of 15 residues. The V end lost 0 bases, the J end lost 4 bases, and 12 bases lay between the germline ends. Germline assignment: CDR1 SGHTA and CDR2 FQGNSA. After autologous stem cell transplantation all patients relapsed, and prior brentuximab vedotin exposure differed between cohorts. Progressive disease, partial response or complete response was each patient's best response. This specimen consisted of peripheral blood mononuclear cells (PBMCs), obtained before the second cycle of nivolumab. This chain uses TRBV7-2 with TRBJ1-2, with D tentatively TRBD1 (6 bases). The TCR sequence derives from a human donor with classical Hodgkin lymphoma. CDR3 DNA sequence: TGTGCCAGCAGCTTAGCACAGGGCGAGGGCTATGGCTACACCTTC. Translated: CASSLAQGEGYGYTF.